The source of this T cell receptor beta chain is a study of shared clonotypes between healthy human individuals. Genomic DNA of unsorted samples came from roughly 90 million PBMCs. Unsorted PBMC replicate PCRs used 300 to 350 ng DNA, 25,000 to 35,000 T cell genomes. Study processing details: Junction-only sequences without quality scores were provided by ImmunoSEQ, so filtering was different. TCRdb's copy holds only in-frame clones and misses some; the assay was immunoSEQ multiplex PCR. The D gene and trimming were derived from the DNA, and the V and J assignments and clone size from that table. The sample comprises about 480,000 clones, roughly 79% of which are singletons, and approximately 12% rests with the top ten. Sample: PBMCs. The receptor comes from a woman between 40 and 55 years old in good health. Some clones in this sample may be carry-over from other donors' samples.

The CDR3 sequence: CASRKISGVGNTIYF. In nucleotides, the CDR3 is TGTGCCAGCAGGAAAATATCAGGGGTGGGAAACACCATATATTTT. V usage is TRBV6-5 and J usage is TRBJ1-3; TRBD1 might be the D (6 bases). CDR3 length equals 15 residues. The ends were cut back, 6 bases at V and 4 bases at J, with 16 bases in the middle. Per the germline V gene, CDR1 is MNHEY and CDR2 is SVGAGI.